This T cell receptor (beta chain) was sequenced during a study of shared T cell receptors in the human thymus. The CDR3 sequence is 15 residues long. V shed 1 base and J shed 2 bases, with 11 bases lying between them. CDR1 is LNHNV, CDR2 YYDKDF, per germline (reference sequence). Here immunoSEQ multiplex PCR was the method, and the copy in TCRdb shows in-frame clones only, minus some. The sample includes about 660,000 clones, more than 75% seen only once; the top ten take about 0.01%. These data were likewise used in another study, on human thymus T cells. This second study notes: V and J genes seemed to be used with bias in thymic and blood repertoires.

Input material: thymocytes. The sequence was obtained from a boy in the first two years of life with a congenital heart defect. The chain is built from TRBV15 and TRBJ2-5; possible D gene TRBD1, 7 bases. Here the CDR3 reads CATSRGQGGQETQYF. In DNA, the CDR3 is TGTGCCACCAGCAGAGGCCAGGGGGGACAAGAGACCCAGTACTTC. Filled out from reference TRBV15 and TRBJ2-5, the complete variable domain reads DAMVIQNPRYQVTQFGKPVTLSCSQTLNHNVMYWYQQKSSQAPKLLFHYYDKDFNNEADTPDNFQSRRPNTSFCFLDIRSPGLGDTAMYLCATSRGQGGQETQYFGPGTRLLVL.